This T cell receptor (beta chain) was identified in a study of regulatory T cells in long-lasting Graves disease. Relying on iRepertoire HTBI primers and Arm-PCR of CDR3 regions, the team built TCR beta libraries. MiXCR was run by TCRdb on the multiplex PCR reads, yielding one entry per CDR3 protein. Of about 400,000 distinct CDR3 sequences in the sample, approximately 15% were seen once. This clonotype came up a few times. What it recognizes is unknown. Study-wide results and limits: Persistent disease samples used TRBV28, TRBJ1-2 and TRBJ2-5 preferentially.

Time point described: newly diagnosed GD, antithyroid drugs for less than 3 months. There was RNA extracted from PBMCs, and the TCR library was made from it. The CDR3 covers 14 residues. V lost 0 bases and J 2 bases, leaving 8 bases between the germline ends. From germline, CDR1 is SEHNR and CDR2 FQNEAQ (reference sequence). The same data also contributed to another study, on T cells in Graves' hyperthyroidism and ophthalmopathy.

The J gene is TRBJ2-7, the V gene TRBV7-9; possible D gene TRBD1, 5 bases. This TCR came from a woman in her thirties or forties with Graves disease. The sample consisted of peripheral blood mononuclear cells (PBMCs), taken at new diagnosis, from a patient treated with antithyroid drugs. CDR3 sequence: CASSLADTAYEQYF. The CDR3 nucleotides are TGTGCCAGCAGCTTAGCGGACACTGCCTACGAGCAGTACTTC. The full variable domain, in which reference TRBV7-9 and TRBJ2-7 provide the parts outside the CDR3, is DTGVSQNPRHKITKRGQNVTFRCDPISEHNRLYWYRQTLGQGPEFLTYFQNEAQLEKSRLLSDRFSAERPKGSFSTLEIQRTEQGDSAMYLCASSLADTAYEQYFGPGTRLTVT.